In this sample, the clone carrying this TCR beta chain turned up a few times. Healthy Russian Caucasian donors spanned ages about 6 to 100 years. The authors ran a second PCR of about 6 to 11 cycles using a sample-barcoded 5' primer and a J-beta primer mix. TCRdb fed the 5' RACE reads into MiXCR, producing one record per CDR3 protein. The sample has hundreds of thousands of distinct CDR3 sequences, more than 40% seen once; the top ten hold about 19%. The data derive from a study of blood T cells in healthy people across ages. The CDR3 runs to 14 residues. Germline CDR1 reads DFQATT; CDR2 reads SNEGSKA (reference sequence). With V trimmed by 5 bases and J by 7 bases, 10 bases remained unmatched.

The V and J genes are TRBV20-1 and TRBJ1-2, with 10 bases identical to TRBD1. The source is a man aged 60 to 69 in good health. The sample consisted of blood. Here the CDR3 reads CSAPSGTGVIGYTF. CDR3 DNA sequence: TGCAGTGCTCCTTCCGGGACAGGGGTCATTGGCTACACCTTC.